The 9 T cell receptor beta chains listed next were all sequenced from one sample in a study of T cell changes during pregnancy in multiple sclerosis. The table came from immunoSEQ multiplex PCR; TCRdb's copy has only in-frame clones and leaves some out. The sample yields fewer than 150,000 clones, about 96% seen once. The sample consisted of peripheral blood, taken after pregnancy. These receptors were obtained from a female donor with multiple sclerosis, enrolled in a pregnancy study.

This chain uses TRBV5-6 with TRBJ1-5; TRBD1 agrees at 7 bases. The CDR3 contains 18 residues. Germline CDR1 SGHDT, CDR2 YYEEEE. Trimming took 3 bases from V and 1 from J; bases not matched to a gene: 13. CDR3 protein: CASSSSVRGLVSNQPQHF. CDR3 coding DNA: TGTGCCAGCAGCTCCTCGGTTAGGGGGCTGGTGAGCAATCAGCCCCAGCATTTT.

The genes are TRBV9 and TRBJ1-4; D call uncertain. There are 12 residues in the CDR3. Trimming removed 3 bases from V and 5 bases from J, with 5 bases in between. CDR1 is SGDLS and CDR2 is YYNGEE in the germline V gene. In DNA, the CDR3 is TGTGCCAGCAGCGGGCAAAATGAAAAACTGTTTTTT. Amino acid sequence: CASSGQNEKLFF.

The chain has TRBV5-5 and TRBJ2-5; TRBD1 matches 8 bases. Germline CDR1 is SGHKS and CDR2 is YYEKEE (reference sequence). J was trimmed by 4 bases and V by 0 bases; bases with no gene match: 8. The CDR3 length is 16 residues. The DNA of the CDR3 is TGTGCCAGCAGCTTGGGGACAGGGATTTCAGGAGAGACCCAGTACTTC. Encoded protein: CASSLGTGISGETQYF.

J is TRBJ2-1 and V is TRBV7-9; 13 nucleotides match TRBD2. CDR1 SEHNR and CDR2 FQNEAQ come from the germline V gene (reference sequence). V lost 9 bases, J lost 6 bases, and 14 bases stayed unmatched. The CDR3 totals 17 residues. DNA of the CDR3: TGTGCCAGTCTAGGACTAGCGGGAGTTGGGTTGGGCAATGAGCAGTTCTTC. Its protein product is CASLGLAGVGLGNEQFF.

On this clone: The sample contains more than one DNA sequence encoding this CDR3. The J gene is TRBJ2-5, the V gene TRBV6-5, with 9 bases matching TRBD2. The CDR3 extends over 14 amino acids. Germline loops: CDR1 MNHEY, CDR2 SVGAGI. Unmatched junction bases numbered 7, after V lost 10 bases and J lost 1 base. The CDR3 reads CANRSGRFQETQYF. The CDR3 DNA reads TGTGCCAACCGTAGCGGGAGATTCCAAGAGACCCAGTACTTC.

The chain joins TRBV7-8 to TRBJ1-5; D unclear. CDR1 is SGHVS and CDR2 is FQNEAQ in the germline V gene. This CDR3 comprises 15 residues. V was trimmed by 7 bases and J by 3 bases, leaving 16 bases between them. As DNA, the CDR3 is TGTGCCAGCAACCCTAAAAGAGGGAACAATCAGCCCCAGCATTTT. Protein product: CASNPKRGNNQPQHF.

This clone came up once. The rearrangement uses TRBV7-9 and TRBJ2-3, with 12 bases aligning to TRBD2. CDR3 size: 17 residues. Per the germline V gene, CDR1 is SEHNR and CDR2 is FQNEAQ (reference sequence). V lost 6 bases to trimming and J lost 4 bases; unmatched junction nucleotides: 11. The CDR3 spells CASRPTPSGRASDTQYF. The CDR3 region has the DNA TGTGCCAGCAGACCAACGCCTAGCGGGAGGGCCTCAGATACGCAGTATTTT. Supplemented by reference TRBV7-9 and TRBJ2-3, the full variable domain reads DTGVSQNPRHKITKRGQNVTFRCDPISEHNRLYWYRQTLGQGPEFLTYFQNEAQLEKSRLLSDRFSAERPKGSFSTLEIQRTEQGDSAMYLCASRPTPSGRASDTQYFGPGTRLTVL.

The chain combines TRBV6-5 with TRBJ2-5, with 10 bases aligning to TRBD1. Trimming removed 0 bases from V and 6 bases from J; junction bases left unmatched: 7. The CDR3 has 16 residues. CDR1 and CDR2 (germline): MNHEY, SVGAGI. The CDR3 DNA reads TGTGCCAGCAGTTACTCGACAGGGGGCGTAGTAAAGACCCAGTACTTC. Translation gives CASSYSTGGVVKTQYF.

V gene TRBV9 combines with J gene TRBJ2-2; weak D call: TRBD2 (5 bases). The CDR3 has 19 residues. Trimming shortened V by 3 bases and J by 2 bases, and 23 bases separated the two germline ends. Germline V CDR1 and CDR2: SGDLS, YYNGEE. The CDR3 sequence is CASSATAREGAVNTGELFF. CDR3 bases: TGTGCCAGCAGCGCCACAGCTCGGGAAGGCGCGGTAAACACCGGGGAGCTGTTTTTT.